Each of the 19 T cell receptor beta chains below was sequenced from the same sample in a study of blood T cell repertoires in COVID-19. Repertoires were generated with immunoSEQ multiplex PCR, while TCRdb's copy carries only in-frame clones and drops some. The profile shows approximately 300,000 clones, approximately 89% of them singletons. The source material was PBMCs or T cells enriched from blood (not recorded which). Receptors originate from a woman aged 25 to 39 who had recovered from COVID-19.

This chain connects TRBV7-9 to TRBJ2-1, with TRBD1 matching 10 bases. Germline CDR1 SEHNR, CDR2 FQNEAQ (reference sequence). V dropped 5 bases and J dropped 5; count of bases not matched to a gene: 6. The CDR3 loop spans 15 amino acids. This CDR3 reads CASSPGTGVDNEQFF. In nucleotides, the CDR3 is TGTGCCAGCAGCCCCGGGACAGGGGTGGACAATGAGCAGTTCTTC.

The chain joins TRBV5-4 to TRBJ2-1; TRBD2 agrees at 10 bases. There are 17 residues in the CDR3. Trimming cost V 4 bases and J 8 bases; bases outside gene matches: 15. Germline-derived CDR1 and CDR2 are SGHNT and YYREEE (reference sequence). CDR3 sequence (DNA): TGTGCCAGCAGCCCCACCCTAGGCCTAGCGGGAGTCGATGAGCAGTTCTTC. As protein: CASSPTLGLAGVDEQFF.

The rearrangement joins TRBV27 to TRBJ2-1, with D maybe TRBD1 (6 bases). The germline CDR1 and CDR2 sequences are MNHEY and SMNVEV (reference sequence). V gave up 2 bases and J gave up 2 bases, with 13 bases separating them. CDR3 size: 16 residues. In DNA, the CDR3 is TGTGCCAGCAGTTTAGGGCAGCCAGGGGCCTACAATGAGCAGTTCTTC. Translation: CASSLGQPGAYNEQFF.

The rearrangement joins TRBV7-9 to TRBJ2-7; D unresolved. Trimming cost V 0 bases and J 2 bases, with 11 bases left between them. This CDR3 is built from 15 residues. The V gene's germline CDR1 is SEHNR and CDR2 FQNEAQ (reference sequence). CDR3 loop: CASSLAFSAPYEQYF. DNA of the CDR3: TGTGCCAGCAGCTTAGCGTTCAGCGCTCCCTACGAGCAGTACTTC.

V usage is TRBV4-3 and J usage is TRBJ2-7, with D possibly matching TRBD1 (6 bases). The ends were cut back, 3 bases at V and 1 base at J, with 16 bases in the middle. The CDR3 spans 16 residues. The germline CDR1 and CDR2 sequences are LGHNA and YSLEER. CDR3 DNA: TGCGCCAGCAGCCAGGTGTCCGGGACACTATCCTACGAGCAGTACTTC. It specifies CASSQVSGTLSYEQYF.

In DNA, the CDR3 is TGCAGCGTAATGAAGGGGGCCGAAAAACTGTTTTTT. Its protein is CSVMKGAEKLFF. This chain links TRBV29-1 with TRBJ1-4; 7 bases agree with TRBD1. The CDR3 consists of 12 residues. The trim removed 6 bases at V and 8 bases at J, leaving 6 bases unmatched. The germline V gene has CDR1 SQVTM and CDR2 ANQGSEA.

This rearrangement joins TRBV6-1 to TRBJ2-7; 11 bases match TRBD1. V was pared by 3 bases and J by 8 bases, with 6 bases of the junction left unmatched. The CDR3 is 14 amino acids. CDR1 is MNHNS and CDR2 is SASEGT in the germline V gene. CDR3 nucleotide sequence: TGTGCCAGCAGTGACGGACAGGGGGCAATCCAGCAGTACTTC. It yields the protein CASSDGQGAIQQYF.

This chain joins TRBV5-1 and TRBJ2-1, with 7 nucleotides matching TRBD2. With 5 bases clipped from V and 3 bases from J, the junction kept 5 bases outside the gene matches. This CDR3 is built from 14 residues. Per the germline V gene, CDR1 is SGHRS and CDR2 is YFSETQ. CDR3 region: CASRIGTNYNEQFF. In DNA, the CDR3 is TGCGCCAGCAGGATTGGGACTAACTACAATGAGCAGTTCTTC.

The genes are TRBV4-3 and TRBJ1-2; tentatively, D is TRBD1 (5 bases). Germline values: CDR1 LGHNA, CDR2 YSLEER. V lost 1 base to trimming and J lost 4 bases, with 16 bases between them. The CDR3 has 16 amino acids. CDR3 sequence: CASSQGLRGPGYGYTF. The CDR3, as DNA: TGCGCCAGCAGCCAAGGGTTAAGGGGTCCAGGCTATGGCTACACCTTC.

V usage is TRBV9 and J usage is TRBJ2-7; weak D call: TRBD1 (5 bases). The V gene's germline CDR1 is SGDLS and CDR2 YYNGEE. V was pared by 3 bases and J by 2 bases, with 12 bases between. The CDR3 sequence is 14 residues long. CDR3 nucleotide sequence: TGTGCCAGCAGCGCCCGTTGGGGCCCCTACGAGCAGTACTTC. Translated, it gives CASSARWGPYEQYF. Together with reference TRBV9 and TRBJ2-7, the CDR3 gives the full variable domain: DSGVTQTPKHLITATGQRVTLRCSPRSGDLSVYWYQQSLDQGLQFLIQYYNGEERAKGNILERFSAQQFPDLHSELNLSSLELGDSALYFCASSARWGPYEQYFGPGTRLTVT.

This rearrangement joins TRBV27 to TRBJ1-1; the match to TRBD1 covers 8 bases. The junction had 8 bases not matched to a gene; V was cut back by 5 bases and J by 0 bases. Germline V gene lookup returns CDR1 MNHEY and CDR2 SMNVEV (reference sequence). The CDR3 spans 16 residues. CDR3 sequence reads: CASSKSRGPMNTEAFF. CDR3 coding DNA: TGTGCCAGCAGTAAGTCCAGGGGGCCCATGAACACTGAAGCTTTCTTT.

The gene calls are TRBV27 and TRBJ2-1, with TRBD2 matching over 11 bases. The CDR3 sequence is 16 residues long. V gave up 5 bases and J gave up 7 bases; unmatched junction bases: 10. Germline loops: CDR1 MNHEY, CDR2 SMNVEV (reference sequence). The CDR3 here is CASSTRLAGIYNEQFF. The CDR3, as DNA: TGTGCCAGCAGTACCCGACTAGCGGGGATATATAATGAGCAGTTCTTC.

This chain connects TRBV15 to TRBJ1-5; 8 nucleotides line up with TRBD1. This CDR3 has 13 amino acids. Germline V gene data show CDR1 as LNHNV and CDR2 as YYDKDF (reference sequence). With V trimmed by 5 bases and J by 6 bases, 3 bases remained unmatched. The CDR3 here is CATSGQGGQPQHF. DNA of the CDR3: TGTGCCACCAGCGGACAGGGTGGTCAGCCCCAGCATTTT.

The chain links TRBV4-2 to TRBJ1-2; 9 bases line up with TRBD1. The CDR3 length is 16 residues. V gave up 4 bases and J gave up 8 bases; unmatched junction bases: 14. CDR1 and CDR2 (germline): LGHNA, YNFKEQ. CDR3 in amino acids: CASSRIPGQGSGGYTF. The CDR3 nucleotides read TGTGCCAGCAGCCGGATCCCCGGACAGGGGTCTGGAGGCTACACCTTC.

V gene TRBV15 combines with J gene TRBJ2-2, with D possibly matching TRBD1 (5 bases). The CDR3 has 15 amino acids. Trimming took off 3 bases at V and 3 bases at J, with 11 bases between the two ends. Germline V gene sequence: CDR1 LNHNV, CDR2 YYDKDF (reference sequence). The CDR3 coding sequence is TGTGCCACCAGCAGGGCCAGGGAAGACACCGGGGAGCTGTTTTTT. Protein product: CATSRAREDTGELFF.

The genes are TRBV27 and TRBJ1-1, with a possible D match to TRBD1 (6 bases). CDR1 MNHEY and CDR2 SMNVEV come from the germline V gene (reference sequence). The CDR3 has 14 residues. V lost 7 bases, J lost 3 bases, and 15 bases lay in between. The CDR3 DNA reads as TGTGCCAGCAAGGTACGGGGGGGCTACACTGAAGCTTTCTTT. Protein product: CASKVRGGYTEAFF.

V gene TRBV25-1 combines with J gene TRBJ1-2, with TRBD1 matching over 8 bases. J lost 8 bases, V lost 4 bases, and 9 bases had no gene match. This CDR3 comprises 14 residues. Germline V gene sequence: CDR1 MGHDK, CDR2 SYGVNS. CDR3 in DNA: TGTGCCAGCAGTGTCGGACAGGGCAGTCGGGGCTACACCTTC. It translates to CASSVGQGSRGYTF.

This sequence joins TRBV5-4 and TRBJ2-7, with TRBD1 matching 7 bases. The CDR3 extends over 13 amino acids. Germline CDR1 and CDR2: SGHNT and YYREEE (reference sequence). V lost 4 bases and J lost 3; bases outside the gene matches: 4. DNA for the CDR3: TGTGCCAGCAGCCGGGACAGAGACTACGAGCAGTACTTC. Amino acids: CASSRDRDYEQYF.

This chain uses TRBV28 with TRBJ1-1; D gene unclear. The germline V gene encodes CDR1 MDHEN and CDR2 SYDVKM. There are 12 residues in the CDR3. V was clipped by 3 bases and J by 10 bases, with 12 bases between them. The DNA of the CDR3 is TGTGCCAGCAGTTTCTCCAGGAATTTAGCTTTCTTT. Encoded protein: CASSFSRNLAFF.